The entry that follows covers one TCR beta chain sequence. Looked up from germline, CDR1 is SGHKS and CDR2 is YYEKEE (reference sequence). The CDR3 totals 15 residues. The V gene end was trimmed by 4 bases and the J gene end by 5 bases; junction bases not matched to a gene: 8. These data belong to a study of blood T cell repertoires in COVID-19. Method: immunoSEQ multiplex PCR; TCRdb's copy keeps in-frame clones and lacks some. This table has 110,000 or so clones, 84% appearing once. The receptor's source is a woman aged 40-49 years with acute or convalescent COVID-19. Sequencing was performed on peripheral blood. V is TRBV5-5 and J is TRBJ1-1, with 10 bases fitting TRBD1. The CDR3 here is CASSMTGGAGTEAFF. Written as DNA, the CDR3 is TGTGCCAGCAGCATGACAGGGGGCGCGGGGACTGAAGCTTTCTTT.